This T cell receptor (beta chain) was identified during a study of CD8+CD57+ T cells in acquired aplastic anemia. Study-level results: A set of approximately 29 CD8+ CDR3 sequences was shared between patients and controls, and these sequences appeared highly expressed in patients.

For CDR3 and TCR beta VDJ profiling, genomic DNA was the template used. TCRdb redid the calling of the reads with MiXCR, one entry per CDR3 protein. The sample has 260,000 or so distinct CDR3 sequences; more than 40% are singletons. By flow cytometry, patients selected for sequencing had shown an expansion of CD8+CD57+ cells. This clonotype was seen ten or more times. Its cognate antigen is unknown. The trim removed 7 bases at V and 5 bases at J, leaving 8 bases unmatched. The CDR3 length is 14 residues. Germline assignment: CDR1 MNHNS and CDR2 SASEGT. The chain has TRBV6-1 and TRBJ2-3, with 8 positions matching TRBD1. Sequencing was performed on sorted CD4+, CD8+, or CD8+CD57+ T cells (not recorded which) from PBMCs. This clonotype was obtained from a human donor with aplastic anemia. CDR3 residues: CASTDRGRGDTQYF. The CDR3 nucleotides read TGTGCCAGCACCGACAGGGGCCGAGGAGATACGCAGTATTTT.